These 11 T cell receptor beta chains were sequenced from one sample in a study of T cell responses to AZD1222 COVID-19 vaccine. Libraries were prepared by immunoSEQ multiplex PCR; TCRdb keeps only in-frame clonotypes and omits some of them. Counted here are 140,000 to 150,000 clones, about nine tenths occurring once; the ten biggest clones make up around 3.5%. The specimen was peripheral blood, collected 28 days after the second AZD1222 dose. The receptors derive from an adult who received the AZD1222 COVID-19 vaccine.

The chain employs TRBV18 and TRBJ1-3; D unclear. The CDR3 contains 17 residues. V lost 1 base, J lost 0 bases, and 13 bases lay in between. Looked up from germline, CDR1 is KGHSH and CDR2 is LQKENI. CDR3: CASSPLSSPLSGNTIYF. In DNA form, the CDR3 reads TGTGCCAGCTCACCACTGTCCAGCCCGCTCTCTGGAAACACCATATATTTT.

For the CDR3, the DNA is TGTGCCAGCAGCTTCGGATCTAGCGGGACCTACGAGCAGTACTTC. It encodes CASSFGSSGTYEQYF. The rearrangement uses TRBV7-9 and TRBJ2-7; 9 nucleotides match TRBD2. V shed 3 bases and J 2 bases; nucleotides not matched to a gene: 5. Germline V gene lookup returns CDR1 SEHNR and CDR2 FQNEAQ (reference sequence). There are 15 residues in the CDR3.

The chain links TRBV2 to TRBJ2-1; 7 positions match TRBD2. Germline V CDR1 and CDR2: SNHLY, FYNNEI. The V segment lost 4 bases and the J segment 4 bases; nucleotides outside the gene matches: 7. The CDR3 has 15 residues. DNA for the CDR3: TGTGCCAGCAGTGGCGGGCTAGCGGTTTACAATGAGCAGTTCTTC. Its protein is CASSGGLAVYNEQFF.

The chain employs TRBV13 and TRBJ2-3; 14 bases line up with TRBD2. The V segment lost 5 bases and the J segment 1 base; nucleotides outside the gene matches: 2. The CDR3 is 16 amino acids. Germline assignment: CDR1 PRHDT and CDR2 FYEKMQ (reference sequence). The chain's CDR3 is CASSAGLAGGTDTQYF. Here the CDR3 DNA reads TGTGCCAGCAGCGCGGGACTAGCGGGAGGCACAGATACGCAGTATTTT.

The chain combines TRBV5-5 with TRBJ1-5, with 8 nucleotides matching TRBD1. The CDR3 length is 13 residues. V lost 4 bases, J lost 6 bases, and 3 bases stayed unmatched. CDR1 and CDR2 (germline): SGHKS, YYEKEE (reference sequence). CDR3 in amino acids: CASSQGASQPQHF. CDR3 coding DNA: TGTGCCAGCAGCCAGGGGGCGAGTCAGCCCCAGCATTTT.

The chain couples TRBV7-9 to TRBJ1-5, with 8 bases that match TRBD1. This CDR3 is 12 amino acids long. Germline V gene sequence: CDR1 SEHNR, CDR2 FQNEAQ (reference sequence). The V segment lost 5 bases and the J segment 8 bases; nucleotides outside the gene matches: 2. The CDR3 nucleotides are TGTGCCAGCAGCCTGACAGGGGAGCCCCAGCATTTT. Its translation: CASSLTGEPQHF.

The chain combines TRBV21-1 with TRBJ1-5. TRBV21-1 is a listed pseudogene. The CDR3 is 18 residues long. For the CDR3, the DNA is TGTGCCAGCAGCAAAGTGTCAGTTTGGCCCATTGGGAATCAGCCCCAGCATTTT. Its translation: CASSKVSVWPIGNQPQHF.

The chain couples TRBV7-2 to TRBJ1-5, with TRBD1 matching over 11 bases. Germline CDR1 is SGHTA and CDR2 is FQGNSA. The CDR3 runs 15 residues. V shed 5 bases, J shed 3 bases, and the junction held 3 bases outside the gene matches. The CDR3 DNA sequence: TGTGCCAGCAGCCGGGACAGGGGGTCCAATCAGCCCCAGCATTTT. Translation gives CASSRDRGSNQPQHF.

This rearrangement joins TRBV7-6 to TRBJ2-1; 7 bases are a match to TRBD2. After removal of 4 bases from V and 3 bases from J, the junction contained 6 bases not matched to a gene. CDR1 SGHVS and CDR2 FNYEAQ come from the germline V gene. CDR3 length: 15 amino acids. CDR3 region: CASSSEGGNYNEQFF. Here the CDR3 DNA reads TGTGCCAGCAGCTCTGAGGGAGGGAACTACAATGAGCAGTTCTTC.

The J gene is TRBJ2-2, the V gene TRBV21-1. TRBV21-1 is an annotated pseudogene. The CDR3 covers 14 residues. CDR3 residues: CASSKCWYTGELFF. The DNA for the CDR3 is TGTGCCAGCAGCAAATGTTGGTACACCGGGGAGCTGTTTTTT.

The chain uses TRBV19 and TRBJ1-4; 11 bases are a match to TRBD1. V dropped 9 bases and J dropped 2; count of bases not matched to a gene: 5. CDR3 length equals 15 residues. Germline assignment: CDR1 LNHDA and CDR2 SQIVND (reference sequence). The CDR3 sequence: CASRDRGRTNEKLFF. The CDR3 nucleotides are TGTGCCAGCCGGGACAGGGGGAGGACTAATGAAAAACTGTTTTTT.